Below are 20 T cell receptor beta chains sequenced from a single sample in a study of cytomegalovirus exposure and HLA in healthy donors. PCR amplification relied on 60 Vbeta primers (plus 13 Jbeta primers). The repertoire was sequenced with immunoSEQ multiplex PCR; TCRdb's copy has only in-frame clones and lacks some. The data show some 160,000 clones, less than 9.5% seen once. Sequencing input: PBMCs. The receptors derive from a male donor in good health and CMV-seronegative.

The V call is TRBV4-2, the J call TRBJ2-7, with 9 bases fitting TRBD1. Germline V gene lookup returns CDR1 LGHNA and CDR2 YNFKEQ. This CDR3 region has 15 residues. Trimming cost V 2 bases and J 4 bases; bases outside gene matches: 6. The CDR3 reads CASSQLRTGEYEQYF. The CDR3 DNA reads TGTGCCAGCAGCCAACTGAGGACAGGGGAGTACGAGCAGTACTTC.

This clone was detected only a few times. V is TRBV4-3 and J is TRBJ1-6, with D maybe TRBD1 (5 bases). This CDR3 comprises 17 residues. Per the germline V gene, CDR1 is LGHNA and CDR2 is YSLEER. V was trimmed by 4 bases and J by 8 bases, leaving 21 bases between them. In DNA form, the CDR3 reads TGCGCCAGCAGCCCCAAGATACGGCAGGGATTCGATTCACCCCTCCACTTT. The encoded protein is CASSPKIRQGFDSPLHF.

To note about this clone: One end of the junction fails to match germline, which may point to a read error. The J gene is TRBJ2-2, the V gene TRBV4-1; D uncertain. The germline CDR1 and CDR2 sequences are MGHRA and YSYEKL. The CDR3 is 14 residues long. The CDR3 here is CASSPEMNNGELFF. As DNA, the CDR3 is TGCGCCAGCAGCCCCGAAATGAACAACGGGGAGCTGTTTTTT.

V is TRBV5-1 and J is TRBJ2-7, with TRBD2 identical over 8 bases. Germline CDR1 is SGHRS and CDR2 is YFSETQ. With 4 bases clipped from V and 5 bases from J, the junction kept 14 bases outside the gene matches. This CDR3 has 16 amino acids. CDR3 protein: CASSAGTRNYYDEQYF. In DNA form, the CDR3 reads TGCGCCAGCAGCGCTGGGACTAGGAACTATTACGACGAGCAGTACTTC.

There are a few counts of this clone. This chain connects TRBV5-1 to TRBJ2-1; the match to TRBD2 covers 7 bases. Germline V gene sequence: CDR1 SGHRS, CDR2 YFSETQ. The CDR3 is made up of 15 amino acids. J gave up 7 bases and V 4 bases, and 11 bases lay outside the gene matches. The CDR3 DNA reads TGCGCCAGCAGCCGCCTGGGGGGAGGGATTAATGAGCAGTTCTTC. Its translation is CASSRLGGGINEQFF.

The rearrangement joins TRBV12-2 to TRBJ1-2. TRBV12-2 is flagged as a pseudogene. The CDR3 length is 13 residues. CDR3 amino acids: CASRLVGTYGYTF. CDR3 nucleotide sequence: TGTGCAAGTCGCTTAGTGGGGACTTATGGCTACACCTTC.

In this sample, this clone turned up a few times. This chain uses TRBV11-2 with TRBJ2-7; TRBD1 matches 9 bases. The CDR3 is made up of 18 amino acids. Germline-derived CDR1 and CDR2 are SGHAT and FQNNGV. With V trimmed by 1 base and J by 5 bases, 15 bases remained unmatched. The CDR3: CASSLGAGTGIIPDEQYF. The CDR3 bases are TGTGCCAGCAGCTTAGGGGCCGGGACAGGGATAATTCCCGACGAGCAGTACTTC.

This clone was counted between two and nine times. The chain employs TRBV7-6 and TRBJ1-3; D uncertain. CDR1 and CDR2 (germline): SGHVS, FNYEAQ. V dropped 5 bases and J dropped 3 bases, with 17 bases sitting between them. The length of the CDR3 is 16 residues. CDR3 bases: TGTGCCAGCAGCATGACTCGGGGTGCTCTTGGAAACACCATATATTTT. It codes for CASSMTRGALGNTIYF. Based on the CDR3 plus reference TRBV7-6 and TRBJ1-3, the full variable domain is GAGVSQSPRYKVTKRGQDVALRCDPISGHVSLYWYRQALGQGPEFLTYFNYEAQQDKSGLPNDRFSAERPEGSISTLTIQRTEQRDSAMYRCASSMTRGALGNTIYFGEGSWLTVV.

Only a few counts were recorded for this clone. This rearrangement joins TRBV4-3 to TRBJ1-3; D is ambiguous. Germline V gene data show CDR1 as LGHNA and CDR2 as YSLEER. The CDR3 totals 15 residues. Between the trimmed V and J ends, which lost 1 base and 1 base, there was a span of 8 bases. DNA for the CDR3: TGCGCCAGCAGCCAAGTATTATCTTCTGGAAACACCATATATTTT. Residues: CASSQVLSSGNTIYF.

This clone was picked up a small number of times. The rearrangement joins TRBV7-9 to TRBJ1-4; D ambiguous. This CDR3 spans 16 amino acids. Germline V gives CDR1 SEHNR, CDR2 FQNEAQ (reference sequence). V lost 3 bases to trimming and J lost 4 bases, with 15 bases between them. CDR3 protein: CASSFLLLTDNEKLFF. Written as DNA, the CDR3 is TGTGCCAGCAGCTTTCTTCTTTTAACTGATAATGAAAAACTGTTTTTT.

This clone appeared a few times. Other DNA sequences in the sample encode the same CDR3. The chain is built from TRBV6-7 and TRBJ1-6; 7 nucleotides line up with TRBD1. TRBV6-7 is placed among ORFs of uncertain function. The CDR3 spans 16 residues. V lost 5 bases, J lost 5 bases, and 9 bases stayed unmatched. CDR3 nucleotides: TGTGCCAGCAGTCTAACTCAGGGGACAGATAATTCACCCCTCCACTTT. This encodes CASSLTQGTDNSPLHF.

The V call is TRBV11-1, the J call TRBJ2-3; 10 bases match TRBD1. Looked up from germline, CDR1 is SGHAT and CDR2 is FQDESV (reference sequence). Trimming cost V 5 bases and J 2 bases; bases outside gene matches: 7. CDR3 length equals 16 residues. CDR3 nucleotides: TGTGCCAGCAGCAGCCGGGACAGGGGCACCACAGATACGCAGTATTTT. Amino acid sequence: CASSSRDRGTTDTQYF.

This clone was seen just once. V and J are TRBV11-1 and TRBJ2-2; D is uncertain. The CDR3 consists of 14 residues. Between the trimmed V and J ends, which lost 1 base and 3 bases, there was a span of 6 bases. Germline V gene lookup returns CDR1 SGHAT and CDR2 FQDESV (reference sequence). In DNA, the CDR3 is TGTGCCAGCAGCTTAGGACGGGACACCGGGGAGCTGTTTTTT. Its protein product is CASSLGRDTGELFF.

The genes are TRBV6-4 and TRBJ1-1; TRBD1 matches at 12 bases. In germline, CDR1 is MRHNA, CDR2 SNTAGT. V lost 0 bases to trimming and J lost 11 bases; unmatched junction nucleotides: 10. This CDR3 contains 16 residues. The CDR3 DNA reads TGTGCCAGCAGTGACTCAGGGACAGGGGGCGTGGGTATGGCTTTCTTT. As protein: CASSDSGTGGVGMAFF.

The chain combines TRBV30 with TRBJ2-3; TRBD2 matches 13 bases. Looked up from germline, CDR1 is GTSNPN and CDR2 is SVGIG (reference sequence). This CDR3 region has 15 residues. The trim removed 1 base at V and 5 bases at J, leaving 3 bases unmatched. CDR3 sequence (DNA): TGTGCCTGGAGTGGGACTAGCGGGAGCGGAGATACGCAGTATTTT. This translates into CAWSGTSGSGDTQYF.

This clone was detected a few times. V usage is TRBV6-1 and J usage is TRBJ1-1, with D possibly being TRBD1 (6 bases). Germline assignment: CDR1 MNHNS and CDR2 SASEGT. This CDR3 is built from 15 residues. V lost 6 bases and J 0 bases, leaving 14 bases between the germline ends. This CDR3 is CASRRSQGMNTEAFF. Here the CDR3 DNA reads TGTGCCAGCAGGAGAAGCCAGGGGATGAACACTGAAGCTTTCTTT.

This clone was observed a few times. The rearrangement uses TRBV4-2 and TRBJ2-5; D ambiguous. Gene TRBJ2-7 matches the end of the DNA better, so the J call may be wrong. The CDR3 is 15 residues long. The germline CDR1 and CDR2 sequences are LGHNA and YNFKEQ. CDR3 region: CASSQESSSSYEQYF. The CDR3 nucleotides read TGTGCCAGCAGCCAAGAGTCGAGTAGCTCCTACGAGCAGTACTTC.

The genes are TRBV28 and TRBJ1-1; possible D gene TRBD1, 6 bases. V was cut by 3 bases and J by 5 bases, with 16 bases left in between. Germline V CDR1 and CDR2: MDHEN, SYDVKM. This CDR3 has 15 amino acids. The CDR3 protein is CASSFWSPQGTEAFF. Here the CDR3 DNA reads TGTGCCAGCAGTTTCTGGTCTCCCCAGGGGACTGAAGCTTTCTTT.

The chain couples TRBV19 to TRBJ1-4; possibly TRBD1 for D (5 bases). V was clipped by 6 bases and J by 0 bases, with 17 bases between them. This CDR3 has 17 residues. CDR1 is LNHDA and CDR2 is SQIVND in the germline V gene (reference sequence). CDR3 DNA: TGTGCCAGTAGACCCTCCCCATCGGGGGCAACTAATGAAAAACTGTTTTTT. The encoded protein is CASRPSPSGATNEKLFF.

In this sample, this clone turned up a few times. The rearrangement uses TRBV29-1 and TRBJ2-2, with 7 bases fitting TRBD1. There are 13 residues in the CDR3. The germline V gene encodes CDR1 SQVTM and CDR2 ANQGSEA. Trimming at V came to 7 bases and at J to 4 bases, leaving 6 bases not matched to a gene. For the CDR3, the DNA is TGCAGCGGGACACAGGGGACCACCGGGGAGCTGTTTTTT. Translating it yields CSGTQGTTGELFF.